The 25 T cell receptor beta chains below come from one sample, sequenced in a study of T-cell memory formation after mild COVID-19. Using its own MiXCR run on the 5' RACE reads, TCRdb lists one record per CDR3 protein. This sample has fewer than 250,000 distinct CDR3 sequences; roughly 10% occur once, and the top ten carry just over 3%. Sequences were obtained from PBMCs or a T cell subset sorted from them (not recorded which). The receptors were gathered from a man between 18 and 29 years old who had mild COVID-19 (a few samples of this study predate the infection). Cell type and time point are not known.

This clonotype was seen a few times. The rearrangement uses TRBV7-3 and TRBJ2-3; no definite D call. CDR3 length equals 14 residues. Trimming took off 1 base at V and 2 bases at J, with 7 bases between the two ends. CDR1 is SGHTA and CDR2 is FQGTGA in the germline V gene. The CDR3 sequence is CASSLRATTDTQYF. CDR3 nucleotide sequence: TGTGCCAGCAGCTTAAGGGCAACCACAGATACGCAGTATTTT.

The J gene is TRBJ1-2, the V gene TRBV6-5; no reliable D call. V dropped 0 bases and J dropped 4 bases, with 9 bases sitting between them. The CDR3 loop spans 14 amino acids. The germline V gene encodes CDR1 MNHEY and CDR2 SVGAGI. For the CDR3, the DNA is TGTGCCAGCAGTTACTCAAGGACGGGCTATGGCTACACCTTC. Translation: CASSYSRTGYGYTF.

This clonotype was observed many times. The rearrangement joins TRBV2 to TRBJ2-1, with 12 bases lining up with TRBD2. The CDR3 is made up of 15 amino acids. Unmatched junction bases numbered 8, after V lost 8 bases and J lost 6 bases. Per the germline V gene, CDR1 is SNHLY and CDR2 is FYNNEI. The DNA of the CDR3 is TGTGCCAGCGAAACGACTAGCGGGGGTACCAATGAGCAGTTCTTC. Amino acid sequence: CASETTSGGTNEQFF. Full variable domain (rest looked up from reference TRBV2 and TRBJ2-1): EPEVTQTPSHQVTQMGQEVILRCVPISNHLYFYWYRQILGQKVEFLVSFYNNEISEKSEIFDDQFSVERPDGSNFTLKIRSTKLEDSAMYFCASETTSGGTNEQFFGPGTRLTVL.

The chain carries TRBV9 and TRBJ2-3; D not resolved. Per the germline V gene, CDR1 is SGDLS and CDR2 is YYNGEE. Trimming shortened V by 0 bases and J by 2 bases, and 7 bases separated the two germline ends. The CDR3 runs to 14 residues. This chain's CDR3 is CASSVGLITDTQYF. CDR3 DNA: TGTGCCAGCAGCGTAGGGTTGATCACAGATACGCAGTATTTT.

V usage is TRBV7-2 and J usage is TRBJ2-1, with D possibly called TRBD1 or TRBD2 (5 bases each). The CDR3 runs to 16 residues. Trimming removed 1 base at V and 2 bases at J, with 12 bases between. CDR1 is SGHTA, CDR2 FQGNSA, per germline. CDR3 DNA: TGTGCCAGCAGCTTAGGAGGGGAAGGACCCTACAATGAGCAGTTCTTC. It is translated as CASSLGGEGPYNEQFF.

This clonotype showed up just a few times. The CDR3, as DNA: TGTGCCAGCAGTAATCCTAATGAAAAACTGTTTTTT. Translation gives CASSNPNEKLFF. The chain joins TRBV6-6 to TRBJ1-4; no firm D call. The V gene's germline CDR1 is MNHNY and CDR2 SVGAGI (reference sequence). The CDR3 covers 12 residues. V lost 5 bases and J lost 3, with 4 bases in between.

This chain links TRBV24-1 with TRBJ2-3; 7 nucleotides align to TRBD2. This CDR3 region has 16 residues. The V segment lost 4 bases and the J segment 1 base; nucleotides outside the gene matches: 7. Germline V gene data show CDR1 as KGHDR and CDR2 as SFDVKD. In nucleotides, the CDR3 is TGTGCCACCAGTGACGTCGGGGGGACCGGCACAGATACGCAGTATTTT. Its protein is CATSDVGGTGTDTQYF.

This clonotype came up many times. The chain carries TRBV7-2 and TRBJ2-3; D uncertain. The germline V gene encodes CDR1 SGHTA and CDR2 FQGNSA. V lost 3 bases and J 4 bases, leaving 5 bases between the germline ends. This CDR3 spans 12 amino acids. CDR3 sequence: CASSFGPDTQYF. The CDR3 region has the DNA TGTGCCAGCAGCTTCGGGCCAGATACGCAGTATTTT.

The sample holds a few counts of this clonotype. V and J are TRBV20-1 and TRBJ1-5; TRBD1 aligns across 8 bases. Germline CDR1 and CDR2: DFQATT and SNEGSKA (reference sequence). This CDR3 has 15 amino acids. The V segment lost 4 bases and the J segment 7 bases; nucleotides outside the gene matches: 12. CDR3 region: CSAKGTTGGMQPQHF. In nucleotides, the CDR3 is TGCAGTGCTAAAGGCACTACAGGGGGAATGCAGCCCCAGCATTTT.

In DNA, the CDR3 is TGTGCCACCAGTGATCCGGGGGGGACCACAGATACGCAGTATTTT. Its protein is CATSDPGGTTDTQYF. The V and J genes are TRBV24-1 and TRBJ2-3; TRBD2 agrees at 8 bases. Trimming cost V 3 bases and J 2 bases; bases outside gene matches: 3. CDR3 length equals 15 residues. Germline CDR1 and CDR2: KGHDR and SFDVKD.

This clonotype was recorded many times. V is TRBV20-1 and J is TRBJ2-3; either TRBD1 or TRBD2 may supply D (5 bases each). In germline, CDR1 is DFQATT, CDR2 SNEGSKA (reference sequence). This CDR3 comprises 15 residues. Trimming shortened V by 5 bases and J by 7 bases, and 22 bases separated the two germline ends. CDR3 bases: TGCAGTGCTTCAGAGGGCGGACGGGGCTCCCATACGCAGTATTTT. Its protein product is CSASEGGRGSHTQYF.

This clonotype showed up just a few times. The CDR3 nucleotides are TGTGCCAGCAGCGCCAGGACTAGCGGGGCTTTGGGGACCCAGTACTTC. It translates to CASSARTSGALGTQYF. This rearrangement joins TRBV7-2 to TRBJ2-5; 12 nucleotides match TRBD2. This CDR3 is 16 amino acids long. The germline V gene encodes CDR1 SGHTA and CDR2 FQGNSA. V shed 5 bases, J shed 7 bases, and the junction held 11 bases outside the gene matches. The full variable domain, its missing parts supplied by reference TRBV7-2 and TRBJ2-5, is GAGVSQSPSNKVTEKGKDVELRCDPISGHTALYWYRQSLGQGLEFLIYFQGNSAPDKSGLPSDRFSAERTGGSVSTLTIQRTQQEDSAVYLCASSARTSGALGTQYFGPGTRLLVL.

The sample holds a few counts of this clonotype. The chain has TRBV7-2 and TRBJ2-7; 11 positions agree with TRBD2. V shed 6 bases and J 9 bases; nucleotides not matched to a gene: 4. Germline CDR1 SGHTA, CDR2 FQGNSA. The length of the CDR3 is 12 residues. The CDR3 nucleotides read TGTGCCAGCAGTAGCGGGGGGGCAGCGCAGTACTTC. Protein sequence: CASSSGGAAQYF.

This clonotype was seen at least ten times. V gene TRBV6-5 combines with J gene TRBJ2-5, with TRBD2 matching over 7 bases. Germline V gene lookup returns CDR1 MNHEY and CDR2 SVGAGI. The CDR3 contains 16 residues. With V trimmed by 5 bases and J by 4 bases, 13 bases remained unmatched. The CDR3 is CASSPPPGSGTETQYF. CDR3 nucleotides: TGTGCCAGCAGTCCCCCCCCGGGGAGCGGGACAGAGACCCAGTACTTC.

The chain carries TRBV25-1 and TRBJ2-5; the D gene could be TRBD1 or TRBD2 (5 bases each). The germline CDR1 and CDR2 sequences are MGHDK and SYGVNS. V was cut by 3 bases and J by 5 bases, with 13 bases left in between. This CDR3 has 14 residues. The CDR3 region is CASSDVGVGETQYF. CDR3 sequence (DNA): TGTGCCAGCAGTGATGTGGGGGTTGGGGAGACCCAGTACTTC.

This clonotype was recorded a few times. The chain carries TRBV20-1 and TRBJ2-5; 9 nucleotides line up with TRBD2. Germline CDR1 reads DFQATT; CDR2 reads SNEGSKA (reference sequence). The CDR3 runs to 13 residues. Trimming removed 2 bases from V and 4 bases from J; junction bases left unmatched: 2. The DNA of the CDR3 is TGCAGTGCTAGACGGCGGGGGGGAGAGACCCAGTACTTC. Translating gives CSARRRGGETQYF.

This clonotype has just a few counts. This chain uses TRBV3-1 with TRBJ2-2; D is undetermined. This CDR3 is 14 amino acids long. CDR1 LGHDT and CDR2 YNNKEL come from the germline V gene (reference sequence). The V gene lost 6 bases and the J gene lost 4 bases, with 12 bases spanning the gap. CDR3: CASRRRTGTGELFF. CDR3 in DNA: TGTGCCAGCAGACGCCGGACGGGCACCGGGGAGCTGTTTTTT.

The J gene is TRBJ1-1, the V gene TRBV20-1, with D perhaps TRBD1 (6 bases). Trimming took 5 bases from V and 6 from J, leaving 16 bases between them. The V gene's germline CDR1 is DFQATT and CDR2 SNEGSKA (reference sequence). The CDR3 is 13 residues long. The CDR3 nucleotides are TGCAGTGCTCCCCGGGGGGGCGACCCTGAAGCTTTCTTT. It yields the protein CSAPRGGDPEAFF.

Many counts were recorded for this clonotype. CDR3 nucleotides: TGTGCCAGCTCACCACCGAACACCATAGAGAACACTGAAGCTTTCTTT. Encoded protein: CASSPPNTIENTEAFF. V and J are TRBV18 and TRBJ1-1; D gene uncertain. Looked up from germline, CDR1 is KGHSH and CDR2 is LQKENI. V lost 0 bases, J lost 1 base, and 12 bases lay in between. CDR3 length equals 16 residues. The whole variable domain, remainder taken from reference TRBV18 and TRBJ1-1, is NAGVMQNPRHLVRRRGQEARLRCSPMKGHSHVYWYRQLPEEGLKFMVYLQKENIIDESGMPKERFSAEFPKEGPSILRIQQVVRGDSAAYFCASSPPNTIENTEAFFGQGTRLTVV.

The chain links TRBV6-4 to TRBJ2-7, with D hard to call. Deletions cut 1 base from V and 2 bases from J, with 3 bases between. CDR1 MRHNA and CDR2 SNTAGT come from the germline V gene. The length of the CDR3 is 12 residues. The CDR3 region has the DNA TGTGCCAGCAGTGACTGGACCTACGAGCAGTACGTC. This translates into CASSDWTYEQYV.

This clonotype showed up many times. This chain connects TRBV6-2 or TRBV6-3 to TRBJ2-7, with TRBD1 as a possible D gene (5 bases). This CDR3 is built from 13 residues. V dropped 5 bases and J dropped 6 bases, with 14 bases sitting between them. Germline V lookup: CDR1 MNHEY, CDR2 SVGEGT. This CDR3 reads CASSPPQGREQYF. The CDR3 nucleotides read TGTGCCAGCAGTCCCCCCCAGGGTCGCGAGCAGTACTTC.

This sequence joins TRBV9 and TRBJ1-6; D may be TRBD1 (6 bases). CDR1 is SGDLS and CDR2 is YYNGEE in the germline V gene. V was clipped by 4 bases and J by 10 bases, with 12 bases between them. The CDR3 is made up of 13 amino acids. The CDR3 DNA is TGTGCCAGCAGCTTAACAGGGCCCTCACCCCTCCACTTT. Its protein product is CASSLTGPSPLHF. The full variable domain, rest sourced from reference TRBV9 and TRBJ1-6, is DSGVTQTPKHLITATGQRVTLRCSPRSGDLSVYWYQQSLDQGLQFLIQYYNGEERAKGNILERFSAQQFPDLHSELNLSSLELGDSALYFCASSLTGPSPLHFGNGTRLTVT.

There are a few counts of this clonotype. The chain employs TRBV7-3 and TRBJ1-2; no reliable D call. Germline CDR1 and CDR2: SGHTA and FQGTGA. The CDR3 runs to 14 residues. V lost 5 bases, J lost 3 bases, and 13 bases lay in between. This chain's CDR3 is CASSPIGRDYGYTF. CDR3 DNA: TGTGCCAGCAGCCCCATCGGTCGGGACTATGGCTACACCTTC.

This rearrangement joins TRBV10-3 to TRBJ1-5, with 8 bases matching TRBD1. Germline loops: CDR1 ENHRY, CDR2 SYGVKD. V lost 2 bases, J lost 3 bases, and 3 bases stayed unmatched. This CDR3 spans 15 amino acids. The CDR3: CAISEPGQDNQPQHF. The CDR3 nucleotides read TGTGCCATCAGTGAGCCGGGACAGGACAATCAGCCCCAGCATTTT.

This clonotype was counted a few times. The CDR3 bases are TGTGCCAGCAGCTTTTACCCGGCAGGGGTCTCCTACGAGCAGTACGTC. This gives the protein CASSFYPAGVSYEQYV. The rearrangement joins TRBV7-3 to TRBJ2-7; D might be TRBD1 (6 bases). The CDR3 has 16 residues. Germline lookup yields CDR1 SGHTA and CDR2 FQGTGA. Trimming cost V 3 bases and J 0 bases, with 15 bases left between them.